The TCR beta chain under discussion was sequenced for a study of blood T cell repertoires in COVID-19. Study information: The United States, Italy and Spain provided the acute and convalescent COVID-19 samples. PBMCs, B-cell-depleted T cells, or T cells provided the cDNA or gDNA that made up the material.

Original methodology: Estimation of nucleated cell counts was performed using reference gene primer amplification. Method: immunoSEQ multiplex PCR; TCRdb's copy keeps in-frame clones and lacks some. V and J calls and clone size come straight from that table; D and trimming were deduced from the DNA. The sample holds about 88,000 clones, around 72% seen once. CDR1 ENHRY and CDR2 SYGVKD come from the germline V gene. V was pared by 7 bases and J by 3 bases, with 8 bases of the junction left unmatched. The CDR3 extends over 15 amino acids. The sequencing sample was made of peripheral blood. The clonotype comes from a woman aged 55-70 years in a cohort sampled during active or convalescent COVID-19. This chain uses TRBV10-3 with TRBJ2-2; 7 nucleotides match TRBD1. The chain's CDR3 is CAINARGGDTGELFF. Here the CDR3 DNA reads TGTGCCATCAACGCTAGAGGGGGCGACACCGGGGAGCTGTTTTTT.